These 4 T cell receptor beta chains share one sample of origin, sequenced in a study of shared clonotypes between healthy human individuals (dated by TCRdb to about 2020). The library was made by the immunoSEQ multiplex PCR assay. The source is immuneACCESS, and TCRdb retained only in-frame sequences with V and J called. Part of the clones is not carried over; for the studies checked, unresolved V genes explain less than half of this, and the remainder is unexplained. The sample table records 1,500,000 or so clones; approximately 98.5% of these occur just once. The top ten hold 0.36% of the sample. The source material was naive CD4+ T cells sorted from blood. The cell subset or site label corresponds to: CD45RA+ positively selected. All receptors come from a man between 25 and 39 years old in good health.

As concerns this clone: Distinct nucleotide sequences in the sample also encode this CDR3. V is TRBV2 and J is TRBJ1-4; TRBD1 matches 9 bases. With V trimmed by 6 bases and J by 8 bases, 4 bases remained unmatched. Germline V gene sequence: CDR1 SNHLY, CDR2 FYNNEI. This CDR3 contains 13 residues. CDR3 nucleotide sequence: TGTGCCAGCAGGGGAGGGACAGGGGAAAAACTGTTTTTT. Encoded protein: CASRGGTGEKLFF.

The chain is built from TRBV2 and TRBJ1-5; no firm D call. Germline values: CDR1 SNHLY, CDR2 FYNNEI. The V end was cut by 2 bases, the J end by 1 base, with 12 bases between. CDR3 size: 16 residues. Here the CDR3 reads CASSEPPGGSNQPQHF. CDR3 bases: TGTGCCAGCAGTGAACCTCCAGGAGGGAGCAATCAGCCCCAGCATTTT.

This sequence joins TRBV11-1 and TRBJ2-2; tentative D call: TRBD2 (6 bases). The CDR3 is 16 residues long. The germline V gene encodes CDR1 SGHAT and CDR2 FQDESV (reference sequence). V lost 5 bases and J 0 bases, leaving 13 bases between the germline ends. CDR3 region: CASSRRDFTNTGELFF. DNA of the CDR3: TGTGCCAGCAGCCGCCGGGACTTTACGAACACCGGGGAGCTGTTTTTT. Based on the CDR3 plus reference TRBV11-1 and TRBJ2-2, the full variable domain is EAEVAQSPRYKITEKSQAVAFWCDPISGHATLYWYRQILGQGPELLVQFQDESVVDDSQLPKDRFSAERLKGVDSTLKIQPAELGDSAMYLCASSRRDFTNTGELFFGEGSRLTVL.

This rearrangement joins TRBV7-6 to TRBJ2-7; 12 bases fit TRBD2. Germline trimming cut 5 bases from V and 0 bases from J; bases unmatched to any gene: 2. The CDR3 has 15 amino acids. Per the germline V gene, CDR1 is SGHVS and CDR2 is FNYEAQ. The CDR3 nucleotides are TGTGCCAGCAGCCCGACTAGCGGGAGCTCCTACGAGCAGTACTTC. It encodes CASSPTSGSSYEQYF.